One sample yielded the 24 T cell receptor beta chains listed below, sequenced in a study of blood T cell repertoires in COVID-19. Assay used: immunoSEQ multiplex PCR; TCRdb lists only in-frame clones, some missing. The table lists about 96,000 clones, over 85% of them singletons. Sequencing input: peripheral blood. All receptors derive from a human donor with COVID-19, enrolled during active disease. The donor label of this sample is uncertain.

The rearrangement links TRBV9 to TRBJ2-7; D perhaps matches TRBD1 (6 bases). V was clipped by 0 bases and J by 0 bases, with 16 bases between them. The CDR3 is made up of 17 amino acids. In germline, CDR1 is SGDLS, CDR2 YYNGEE. Written as DNA, the CDR3 is TGTGCCAGCAGCGTAGACCCTTTGGACAGTTACTCCTACGAGCAGTACTTC. Translating it yields CASSVDPLDSYSYEQYF.

V is TRBV5-1 and J is TRBJ2-7; D is perhaps TRBD1 (6 bases). The CDR3 sequence is 13 residues long. Between the trimmed V and J ends, which lost 4 bases and 1 base, there was a span of 9 bases. In germline, CDR1 is SGHRS, CDR2 YFSETQ. The CDR3 protein is CASSRDNSYEQYF. As DNA, the CDR3 is TGCGCCAGCAGCCGGGACAATTCCTACGAGCAGTACTTC.

The chain uses TRBV24-1 and TRBJ2-1; a weak D match, TRBD2 (6 bases). This CDR3 contains 14 residues. Germline V CDR1 and CDR2: KGHDR, SFDVKD. The V gene lost 4 bases and the J gene lost 5 bases, with 11 bases spanning the gap. The DNA for the CDR3 is TGTGCCACCAGTGACGGGAGATTAAACAATGAGCAGTTCTTC. Protein product: CATSDGRLNNEQFF.

The CDR3: CASRERGSDNEKLFF. As DNA, the CDR3 is TGTGCCAGCAGGGAGAGGGGGTCCGATAATGAAAAACTGTTTTTT. The chain carries TRBV7-2 and TRBJ1-4; possible D gene TRBD1, 6 bases. This CDR3 region has 15 residues. Trimming removed 6 bases at V and 4 bases at J, with 15 bases between. Germline values: CDR1 SGHTA, CDR2 FQGNSA. Full variable domain (rest looked up from reference TRBV7-2 and TRBJ1-4): GAGVSQSPSNKVTEKGKDVELRCDPISGHTALYWYRQSLGQGLEFLIYFQGNSAPDKSGLPSDRFSAERTGGSVSTLTIQRTQQEDSAVYLCASRERGSDNEKLFFGSGTQLSVL.

The chain has TRBV18 and TRBJ2-1, with no clear D. The CDR3 runs 16 residues. CDR1 is KGHSH and CDR2 is LQKENI in the germline V gene. The V gene lost 0 bases and the J gene lost 5 bases, with 14 bases spanning the gap. The CDR3 reads CASSPPNSQTHNEQFF. The CDR3 coding sequence is TGTGCCAGCTCACCACCGAATAGTCAAACTCACAATGAGCAGTTCTTC. The whole variable domain, filled in from reference TRBV18 and TRBJ2-1, reads NAGVMQNPRHLVRRRGQEARLRCSPMKGHSHVYWYRQLPEEGLKFMVYLQKENIIDESGMPKERFSAEFPKEGPSILRIQQVVRGDSAAYFCASSPPNSQTHNEQFFGPGTRLTVL.

V usage is TRBV7-3 and J usage is TRBJ2-3; TRBD1 aligns across 7 bases. Per germline, CDR1 SGHTA and CDR2 FQGTGA. The trim removed 4 bases at V and 2 bases at J, leaving 6 bases unmatched. This CDR3 region has 15 residues. CDR3 loop: CASSSGTDPTDTQYF. Here the CDR3 DNA reads TGTGCCAGCAGCTCCGGGACAGATCCCACAGATACGCAGTATTTT.

The gene calls are TRBV2 and TRBJ1-2; 10 nucleotides agree with TRBD1. This CDR3 is built from 14 residues. Germline-derived CDR1 and CDR2 are SNHLY and FYNNEI. With V trimmed by 7 bases and J by 8 bases, 10 bases remained unmatched. The DNA for the CDR3 is TGTGCCAGCAACCCCTCCGGGACAGGGGTCGGCTACACCTTC. Translating it yields CASNPSGTGVGYTF.

The gene calls are TRBV27 and TRBJ2-7; tentative D call: TRBD1 (6 bases). The CDR3 is 14 residues long. V gave up 3 bases and J gave up 6 bases, with 15 bases separating them. Per the germline V gene, CDR1 is MNHEY and CDR2 is SMNVEV (reference sequence). The CDR3 here is CASSLPYQGSEQYF. The CDR3 coding sequence is TGTGCCAGCAGTTTGCCGTACCAGGGGAGCGAGCAGTACTTC.

The CDR3 loop reads CASGFRTGGGYTF. In DNA, the CDR3 is TGTGCCAGCGGGTTTCGGACAGGGGGTGGCTACACCTTC. The chain joins TRBV2 to TRBJ1-2, with 10 bases lining up with TRBD1. This CDR3 comprises 13 residues. The junction had 7 bases not matched to a gene; V was cut back by 8 bases and J by 7 bases. CDR1 SNHLY and CDR2 FYNNEI come from the germline V gene.

The chain has TRBV27 and TRBJ1-5; 8 positions match TRBD1. V lost 6 bases and J lost 3; bases outside the gene matches: 7. From germline, CDR1 is MNHEY and CDR2 SMNVEV (reference sequence). The length of the CDR3 is 15 residues. CDR3 sequence: CASSLTGQVNQPQHF. CDR3 nucleotides: TGTGCCAGCAGCCTTACGGGACAGGTCAATCAGCCCCAGCATTTT.

The gene calls are TRBV6-5 and TRBJ2-1; 11 bases agree with TRBD1. J was trimmed by 9 bases and V by 2 bases; bases with no gene match: 6. Germline CDR1 reads MNHEY; CDR2 reads SVGAGI. The CDR3 has 15 amino acids. This chain's CDR3 is CASSYVGQGAVEQFF. For the CDR3, the DNA is TGTGCCAGCAGTTACGTAGGACAGGGGGCTGTTGAGCAGTTCTTC.

The V gene is TRBV6-1, the J gene TRBJ1-5; 9 bases align to TRBD1. The CDR3 totals 13 residues. The ends lost 5 bases at V and 6 bases at J; junction bases unmatched: 2. Germline V gives CDR1 MNHNS, CDR2 SASEGT. The CDR3: CASSTGQGQPQHF. The CDR3 region has the DNA TGTGCCAGCAGTACGGGACAGGGTCAGCCCCAGCATTTT.

The chain uses TRBV19 and TRBJ1-2; perhaps TRBD1 as D (5 bases). Trimming removed 7 bases at V and 3 bases at J, with 12 bases between. CDR1 and CDR2 (germline): LNHDA, SQIVND (reference sequence). There are 13 residues in the CDR3. This CDR3 reads CASNPAGDYGYTF. The DNA of the CDR3 is TGTGCCAGTAACCCAGCGGGGGACTATGGCTACACCTTC.

The V gene is TRBV7-9, the J gene TRBJ2-5; a possible D gene is TRBD1 (6 bases). Per germline, CDR1 SEHNR and CDR2 FQNEAQ (reference sequence). V was trimmed by 8 bases and J by 4 bases, leaving 14 bases between them. The CDR3 loop spans 13 amino acids. CDR3 in amino acids: CASGQTGGETQYF. In DNA form, the CDR3 reads TGTGCCAGCGGGCAGACAGGAGGAGAGACCCAGTACTTC.

In its sample, this clone was seen a few times. The DNA of the CDR3 is TGCGCCAGCAGCTTGGTAGAAGGGGATGATGGCTACACCTTC. Translated: CASSLVEGDDGYTF. The gene calls are TRBV5-1 and TRBJ1-2; possible D gene TRBD1, 5 bases. This CDR3 has 14 amino acids. Germline V gene data show CDR1 as SGHRS and CDR2 as YFSETQ. V dropped 0 bases and J dropped 6 bases, with 12 bases sitting between them.

This sequence joins TRBV7-8 and TRBJ1-2; 9 bases are a match to TRBD1. Germline-derived CDR1 and CDR2 are SGHVS and FQNEAQ. This CDR3 spans 14 amino acids. J gave up 7 bases and V 0 bases, and 3 bases lay outside the gene matches. The CDR3 coding sequence is TGTGCCAGCAGCTTAGCGGAGACAGGGGGTGGCTACACCTTC. This sequence encodes CASSLAETGGGYTF.

The gene calls are TRBV9 and TRBJ2-1, with 9 positions matching TRBD1. The germline V gene has CDR1 SGDLS and CDR2 YYNGEE. V lost 3 bases, J lost 8 bases, and 6 bases stayed unmatched. CDR3 size: 14 residues. CDR3 coding DNA: TGTGCCAGCAGCGGACTAACAGGGGGCGATGAGCAGTTCTTC. Amino acid sequence: CASSGLTGGDEQFF.

The J gene is TRBJ2-1, the V gene TRBV2; D unclear. Germline CDR1 reads SNHLY; CDR2 reads FYNNEI. The CDR3 totals 15 residues. V lost 3 bases and J 8 bases, leaving 17 bases between the germline ends. Here the CDR3 DNA reads TGTGCCAGCAGTGACCAAGGTCAACCCGCGGATGAGCAGTTCTTC. Its translation is CASSDQGQPADEQFF. Combining the CDR3 with reference TRBV2 and TRBJ2-1 gives the whole variable domain EPEVTQTPSHQVTQMGQEVILRCVPISNHLYFYWYRQILGQKVEFLVSFYNNEISEKSEIFDDQFSVERPDGSNFTLKIRSTKLEDSAMYFCASSDQGQPADEQFFGPGTRLTVL.

As concerns this clone: Distinct nucleotide sequences in the sample also encode this CDR3. The chain carries TRBV7-9 and TRBJ1-4; a weak D match, TRBD1 (6 bases). The CDR3 length is 14 residues. CDR1 is SEHNR, CDR2 FQNEAQ, per germline (reference sequence). The germline V and J ends were trimmed by 3 bases and 2 bases, with 7 bases remaining between them. The CDR3 reads CASSLGATNEKLFF. The CDR3 nucleotides are TGTGCCAGCAGCTTGGGGGCCACTAATGAAAAACTGTTTTTT.

This clone was seen only once. V gene TRBV20-1 combines with J gene TRBJ1-5; D possibly corresponds to TRBD1 (6 bases). CDR3 size: 14 residues. Germline CDR1 reads DFQATT; CDR2 reads SNEGSKA (reference sequence). Trimming shortened V by 3 bases and J by 3 bases, and 12 bases separated the two germline ends. CDR3 sequence (DNA): TGCAGTGCTAGTACAGGGAAGGACAATCAGCCCCAGCATTTT. Its translation is CSASTGKDNQPQHF.

This rearrangement joins TRBV9 to TRBJ1-6, with 7 bases fitting TRBD1. J lost 8 bases, V lost 1 base, and 9 bases had no gene match. From germline, CDR1 is SGDLS and CDR2 YYNGEE. This CDR3 is built from 16 residues. CDR3 DNA: TGTGCCAGCAGCGTAAGTTACAGACAGGGTGATTCACCCCTCCACTTT. Translation gives CASSVSYRQGDSPLHF.

Only a few counts were recorded for this clone. The chain uses TRBV28 and TRBJ2-3, with 10 bases fitting TRBD2. The J segment lost 5 bases and the V segment lost 5 bases, leaving 16 bases of the junction unmatched. Germline CDR1 reads MDHEN; CDR2 reads SYDVKM. The CDR3 covers 18 residues. The CDR3 sequence is CASSLSPWPAGGLDTQYF. The CDR3, as DNA: TGTGCCAGCAGTCTGAGCCCATGGCCAGCGGGAGGGCTAGATACGCAGTATTTT.

The chain employs TRBV9 and TRBJ1-5, with a tentative D call TRBD1 (6 bases). Per germline, CDR1 SGDLS and CDR2 YYNGEE. The CDR3 totals 14 residues. V was pared by 3 bases and J by 2 bases, with 9 bases between. The CDR3 DNA reads TGTGCCAGCAGCGCGACAGGTGGCAATCAGCCCCAGCATTTT. This encodes CASSATGGNQPQHF.

This rearrangement joins TRBV24-1 to TRBJ2-7, with 10 bases aligning to TRBD2. Looked up from germline, CDR1 is KGHDR and CDR2 is SFDVKD. V lost 1 base to trimming and J lost 3 bases; unmatched junction nucleotides: 5. The CDR3 sequence is 16 residues long. This CDR3 reads CATSDFSSGSIYEQYF. CDR3 nucleotide sequence: TGTGCCACCAGTGATTTCTCTAGCGGGAGCATCTACGAGCAGTACTTC.